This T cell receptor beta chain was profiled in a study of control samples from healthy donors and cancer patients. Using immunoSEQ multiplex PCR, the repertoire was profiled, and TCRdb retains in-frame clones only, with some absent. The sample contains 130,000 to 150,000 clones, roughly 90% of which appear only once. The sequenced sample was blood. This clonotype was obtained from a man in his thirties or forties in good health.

CDR3: CAISAAFSLNNEQFF. Written as DNA, the CDR3 is TGTGCCATCAGTGCAGCCTTCTCGCTTAACAATGAGCAGTTCTTC. This chain uses TRBV10-3 with TRBJ2-1; D call uncertain. Trimming shortened V by 4 bases and J by 5 bases, and 15 bases separated the two germline ends. Germline CDR1 is ENHRY and CDR2 is SYGVKD. CDR3 length: 15 amino acids.